The sample holds one count of the clone carrying this TCR beta chain. Trimming removed 1 base at V and 3 bases at J, with 4 bases between. CDR1 GTSNPN and CDR2 SVGIG come from the germline V gene (reference sequence). The CDR3 contains 12 residues. Assay: immunoSEQ multiplex PCR; the TCRdb copy retains only in-frame clones and omits some. The sample has about 130,000 clones, around 83% seen once; the top ten hold 9.2%. This record comes from a study of blood T cell repertoires in COVID-19. The receptor was isolated from a man aged 50-60 years who had recovered from COVID-19. The specimen sequenced was PBMCs or T cells enriched from blood (not recorded which). The V call is TRBV30, the J call TRBJ2-1; no firm D call. In nucleotides, the CDR3 is TGTGCCTGGAGTGCCGTCTACAATGAGCAGTTCTTC. Translation: CAWSAVYNEQFF.